This TCR beta chain was documented in a study of monozygotic twins with inflammatory bowel disease. Study-level points and caveats: Since immunosuppressive treatments differed, patient repertoires may have gained added variability. Patients with IBD had less TCRbeta diversity (inverse Simpson) than their healthy co-twins.

A note on this clonotype: The antigen is undetermined.

In eight separate reactions per sample, cDNA was generated. UMIs that had a 6-nucleotide sample barcode were put in using template switching. TCRdb re-analyzed the 5' RACE reads; it lists each CDR3 protein once, without DNA. The sample table includes around 410,000 distinct CDR3 sequences. Germline assignment: CDR1 SGDLS and CDR2 YYNGEE. This CDR3 region has 14 residues. Material: blood. The genes are TRBV9 and TRBJ1-3; TCRdb's D call of TRBD1 is untestable without DNA. The source is a human donor with ulcerative colitis or Crohn's disease, or a healthy co-twin of an affected twin (not recorded which). The CDR3 reads CASSEGTGGNTIYF.